The next 3 T cell receptor beta chains were all read from a single sample in a study of blood T cell repertoires in COVID-19. The protocol was immunoSEQ multiplex PCR, while the TCRdb copy is restricted to in-frame clones and leaves out a portion. The sample gives about 100,000 clones, more than 70% of which show up once; 10% to 15% is in the top ten. Sequencing used peripheral blood. The receptors here all came from a woman aged 60-70 years in a cohort sampled during active or convalescent COVID-19.

V gene TRBV19 combines with J gene TRBJ1-2; D possibly corresponds to TRBD1 (5 bases). The CDR3 is 14 residues long. Germline CDR1 reads LNHDA; CDR2 reads SQIVND (reference sequence). Trimming removed 6 bases at V and 5 bases at J, with 16 bases between. DNA for the CDR3: TGTGCCAGTAGACTACTTGACAGCCCATATGGCTACACCTTC. It specifies CASRLLDSPYGYTF.

V usage is TRBV5-1 and J usage is TRBJ2-5; D possibly corresponds to TRBD1 (5 bases). Germline V gene data show CDR1 as SGHRS and CDR2 as YFSETQ. Trimming took off 0 bases at V and 5 bases at J, with 17 bases between the two ends. The CDR3 runs to 16 residues. CDR3: CASSLGPGQGEETQYF. CDR3 bases: TGCGCCAGCAGCTTGGGGCCAGGGCAAGGTGAGGAGACCCAGTACTTC.

The genes are TRBV29-1 and TRBJ1-4; D not resolved. The CDR3 consists of 12 residues. Trimming took 5 bases from V and 7 from J, leaving 11 bases between them. Per the germline V gene, CDR1 is SQVTM and CDR2 is ANQGSEA. CDR3 nucleotide sequence: TGCAGCGTTTCCGGCGGCGGTGAAAAACTGTTTTTT. This gives the protein CSVSGGGEKLFF. The variable domain in full, completed from reference TRBV29-1 and TRBJ1-4, reads SAVISQKPSRDICQRGTSLTIQCQVDSQVTMMFWYRQQPGQSLTLIATANQGSEATYESGFVIDKFPISRPNLTFSTLTVSNMSPEDSSIYLCSVSGGGEKLFFGSGTQLSVL.